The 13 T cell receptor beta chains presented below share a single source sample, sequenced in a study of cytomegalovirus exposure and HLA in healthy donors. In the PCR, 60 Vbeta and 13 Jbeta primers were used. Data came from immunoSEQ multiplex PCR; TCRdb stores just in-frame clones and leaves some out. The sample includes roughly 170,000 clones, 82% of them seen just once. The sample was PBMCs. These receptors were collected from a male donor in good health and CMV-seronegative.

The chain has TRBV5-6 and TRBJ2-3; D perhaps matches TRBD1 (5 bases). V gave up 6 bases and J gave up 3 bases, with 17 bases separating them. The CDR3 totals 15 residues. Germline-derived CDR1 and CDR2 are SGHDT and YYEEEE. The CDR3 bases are TGTGCCAGCACCCCCTTTGGGGCGCCGACAGATACGCAGTATTTT. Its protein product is CASTPFGAPTDTQYF.

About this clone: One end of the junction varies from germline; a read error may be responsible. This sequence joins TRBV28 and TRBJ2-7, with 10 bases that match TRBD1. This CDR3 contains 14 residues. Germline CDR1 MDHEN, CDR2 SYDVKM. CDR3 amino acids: CASSAGTGALEADF. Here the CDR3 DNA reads TGTGCCAGCAGTGCCGGGACAGGGGCCCTTGAGGCAGACTTC.

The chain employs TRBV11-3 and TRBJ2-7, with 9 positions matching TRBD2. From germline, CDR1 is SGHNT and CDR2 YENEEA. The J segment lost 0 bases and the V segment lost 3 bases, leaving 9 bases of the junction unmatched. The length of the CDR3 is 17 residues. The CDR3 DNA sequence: TGTGCCAGCAGCTTCGGAGGCGGGGGGGACAGCTCCTACGAGCAGTACTTC. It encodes CASSFGGGGDSSYEQYF.

The DNA for the CDR3 is TGTGCCATCAGGCGGGACAGGGGTGACTACGAGCAGTACTTC. This sequence encodes CAIRRDRGDYEQYF. V is TRBV10-3 and J is TRBJ2-7; 10 bases map to TRBD1. Germline V gene sequence: CDR1 ENHRY, CDR2 SYGVKD. V lost 6 bases and J lost 3; bases outside the gene matches: 5. This CDR3 comprises 14 residues.

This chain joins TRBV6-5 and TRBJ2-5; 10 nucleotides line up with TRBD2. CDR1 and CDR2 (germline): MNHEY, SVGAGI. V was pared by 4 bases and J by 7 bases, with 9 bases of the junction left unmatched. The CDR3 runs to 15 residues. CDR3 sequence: CASSSRAGGRGTQYF. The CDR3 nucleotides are TGTGCCAGCAGTTCGAGAGCGGGGGGGCGAGGGACCCAGTACTTC.

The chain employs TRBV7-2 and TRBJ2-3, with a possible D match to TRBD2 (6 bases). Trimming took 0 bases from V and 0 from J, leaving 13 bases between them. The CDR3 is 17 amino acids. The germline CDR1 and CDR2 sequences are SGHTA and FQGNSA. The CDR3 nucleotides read TGTGCCAGCAGCTTAGCAGGTTGGGAGGCCAGCACAGATACGCAGTATTTT. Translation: CASSLAGWEASTDTQYF.

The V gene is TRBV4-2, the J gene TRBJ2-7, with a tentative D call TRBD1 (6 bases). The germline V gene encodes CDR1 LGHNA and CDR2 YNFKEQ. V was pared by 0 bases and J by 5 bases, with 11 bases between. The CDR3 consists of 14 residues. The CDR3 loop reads CASSQDQGTNEQYF. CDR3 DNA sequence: TGTGCCAGCAGCCAAGATCAGGGGACCAACGAGCAGTACTTC.

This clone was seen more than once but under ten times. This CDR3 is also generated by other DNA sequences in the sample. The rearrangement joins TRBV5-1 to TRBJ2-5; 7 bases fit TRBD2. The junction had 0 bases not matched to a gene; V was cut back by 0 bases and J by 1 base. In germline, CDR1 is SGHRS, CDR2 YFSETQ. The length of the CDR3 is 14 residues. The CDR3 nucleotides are TGCGCCAGCAGCTTGGGCGGGGGCCAAGAGACCCAGTACTTC. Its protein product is CASSLGGGQETQYF.

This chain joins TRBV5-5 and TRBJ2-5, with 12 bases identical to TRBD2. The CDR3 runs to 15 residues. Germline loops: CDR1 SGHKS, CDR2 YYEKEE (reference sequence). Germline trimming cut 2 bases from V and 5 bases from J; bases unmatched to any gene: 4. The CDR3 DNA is TGTGCCAGCAGCTTCCTAGCGGGGGGGCCGGAGACCCAGTACTTC. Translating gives CASSFLAGGPETQYF.

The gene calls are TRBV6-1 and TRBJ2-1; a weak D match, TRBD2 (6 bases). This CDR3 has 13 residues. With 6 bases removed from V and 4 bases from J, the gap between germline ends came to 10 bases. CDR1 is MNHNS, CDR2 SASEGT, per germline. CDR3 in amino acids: CASRLAKYNEQFF. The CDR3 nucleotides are TGTGCCAGCAGGCTAGCGAAGTACAATGAGCAGTTCTTC.

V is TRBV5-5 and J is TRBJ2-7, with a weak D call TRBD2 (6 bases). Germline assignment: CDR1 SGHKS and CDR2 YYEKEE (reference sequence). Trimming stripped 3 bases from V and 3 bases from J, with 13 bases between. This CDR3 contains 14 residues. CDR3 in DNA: TGTGCCAGCAGCTATGACGGGGGACTCTACGAGCAGTACTTC. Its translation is CASSYDGGLYEQYF.

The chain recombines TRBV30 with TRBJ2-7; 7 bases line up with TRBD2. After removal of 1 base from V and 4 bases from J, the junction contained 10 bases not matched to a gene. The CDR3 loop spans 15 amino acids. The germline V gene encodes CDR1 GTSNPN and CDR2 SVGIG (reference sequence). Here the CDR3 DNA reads TGTGCCTGGAGTGGGGGCGCGGGAGTTCTGTACGAGCAGTACTTC. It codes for CAWSGGAGVLYEQYF.

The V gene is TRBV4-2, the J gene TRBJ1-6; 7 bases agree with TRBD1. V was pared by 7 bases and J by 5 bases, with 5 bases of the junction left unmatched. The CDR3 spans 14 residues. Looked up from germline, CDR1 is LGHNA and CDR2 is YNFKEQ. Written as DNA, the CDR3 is TGTGCCAGCAACTCTGGGACAGATAATTCACCCCTCCACTTT. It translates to CASNSGTDNSPLHF.